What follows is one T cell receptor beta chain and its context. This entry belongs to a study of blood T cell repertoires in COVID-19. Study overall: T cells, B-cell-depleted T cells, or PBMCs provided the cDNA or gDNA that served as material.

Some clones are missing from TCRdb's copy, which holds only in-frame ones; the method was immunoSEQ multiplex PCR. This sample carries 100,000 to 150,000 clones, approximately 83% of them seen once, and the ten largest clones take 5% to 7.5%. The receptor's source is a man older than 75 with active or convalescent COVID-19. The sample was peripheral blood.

For the CDR3, the DNA is TGTGCCAGCAGCTCAGGGACTAGCGGGAGGATCTACGAGCAGTACTTC. Its protein product is CASSSGTSGRIYEQYF. The chain employs TRBV7-2 and TRBJ2-7; TRBD2 aligns across 15 bases. Germline V gene sequence: CDR1 SGHTA, CDR2 FQGNSA. The CDR3 contains 16 residues. After removal of 4 bases from V and 3 bases from J, the junction contained 4 bases not matched to a gene.